The 24 T cell receptor beta chains in this list originate from one sample, sequenced in a study of blood T cells in healthy people across ages. Sample-barcoded 5' priming and a J-beta primer mix drove a second PCR of roughly 7 to 11 cycles. TCRdb re-called the 5' RACE reads with MiXCR, one entry per CDR3 protein. The repertoire has a few hundred thousand distinct CDR3 sequences, 27% of them found once; the top ten carry 18%. Sequencing was done on a sample of blood. The receptors originated from a woman between 65 and 79 years old in good health.

The V and J genes are TRBV3-1 and TRBJ1-1; the D gene is possibly TRBD1 (6 bases). The CDR3 is made up of 15 amino acids. Germline lookup yields CDR1 LGHDT and CDR2 YNNKEL (reference sequence). Trimming left V 1 base short and J 1 base short, with 10 bases between. The CDR3 spells CASSQVSTGNTEAFF. The CDR3 bases are TGTGCCAGCAGCCAAGTCTCGACAGGGAACACTGAAGCTTTCTTT.

The chain recombines TRBV12-3 or TRBV12-4 with TRBJ1-6; D is uncertain. V shed 6 bases and J shed 6 bases, with 6 bases lying between them. The CDR3 consists of 12 residues. The CDR3 region has the DNA TGTGCCAGCAGACGGATTAATTCACCCCTCCACTTT. Translation gives CASRRINSPLHF.

The chain recombines TRBV5-1 with TRBJ2-1; D not resolved. The germline CDR1 and CDR2 sequences are SGHRS and YFSETQ. This CDR3 comprises 17 residues. Trimming removed 5 bases at V and 0 bases at J, with 18 bases between. CDR3: CASRQSGSQSSYNEQFF. The CDR3 region has the DNA TGCGCCAGCAGGCAGTCGGGCAGCCAGAGCTCCTACAATGAGCAGTTCTTC.

The chain recombines TRBV19 with TRBJ2-1; D is possibly TRBD1 (6 bases). This CDR3 has 15 residues. CDR1 is LNHDA, CDR2 SQIVND, per germline (reference sequence). V was cut by 3 bases and J by 0 bases, with 9 bases left in between. The CDR3 spells CASSMQGSSYNEQFF. CDR3 DNA sequence: TGTGCCAGTAGTATGCAGGGGAGCTCCTACAATGAGCAGTTCTTC.

The gene calls are TRBV25-1 and TRBJ2-7; D may be TRBD1 (6 bases). CDR1 MGHDK and CDR2 SYGVNS come from the germline V gene. The CDR3 loop spans 14 amino acids. V was cut by 5 bases and J by 3 bases, with 14 bases left in between. The CDR3 reads CASSQGLGGYEQYF. In DNA form, the CDR3 reads TGTGCCAGCAGTCAGGGATTAGGGGGCTACGAGCAGTACTTC.

V and J are TRBV27 and TRBJ1-1; 7 nucleotides align to TRBD1. The germline CDR1 and CDR2 sequences are MNHEY and SMNVEV (reference sequence). Losses at the gene ends were 6 bases for V and 1 base for J; bases not matched to a gene: 5. The CDR3 is 14 residues long. The CDR3 region has the DNA TGTGCCAGCAGACCCAACAGGGGGAACACTGAAGCTTTCTTT. Residues: CASRPNRGNTEAFF.

The V and J genes are TRBV11-1 and TRBJ2-1; 7 positions match TRBD2. The CDR3 runs to 17 residues. Trimming removed 5 bases from V and 3 bases from J; junction bases left unmatched: 13. CDR1 is SGHAT, CDR2 FQDESV, per germline (reference sequence). The CDR3 coding sequence is TGTGCCAGCAGCCCGGGGGGAGGGCTAGCGGACTACAATGAGCAGTTCTTC. Translation: CASSPGGGLADYNEQFF.

The chain employs TRBV27 and TRBJ2-6; TRBD1 matches 9 bases. Germline CDR1 MNHEY, CDR2 SMNVEV (reference sequence). V was clipped by 6 bases and J by 0 bases; unmatched bases: 12. The length of the CDR3 is 19 residues. CDR3 nucleotides: TGTGCCAGCAGCATTAGCGTAGGGACAGGGACCTCTGGGGCCAACGTCCTGACTTTC. Protein: CASSISVGTGTSGANVLTF.

This rearrangement joins TRBV20-1 to TRBJ2-5; D is ambiguous. Germline V gives CDR1 DFQATT, CDR2 SNEGSKA (reference sequence). Trimming removed 1 base at V and 0 bases at J, with 3 bases between. The CDR3 covers 12 residues. The CDR3 coding sequence is TGCAGTGCTAGAGCGGACCAAGAGACCCAGTACTTC. This gives the protein CSARADQETQYF.

The V and J genes are TRBV4-3 and TRBJ2-3, with D possibly matching TRBD2 (6 bases). The CDR3 loop spans 14 amino acids. Trimming cost V 0 bases and J 6 bases, with 10 bases left between them. In germline, CDR1 is LGHNA, CDR2 YSLEER. In DNA, the CDR3 is TGCGCCAGCAGCCAAGATCGGGGGATCGATACGCAGTATTTT. Translating it yields CASSQDRGIDTQYF.

This clonotype was counted only a few times. The chain uses TRBV29-1 and TRBJ1-2, with 7 bases aligning to TRBD1. The CDR3 consists of 15 residues. V shed 4 bases and J 8 bases; nucleotides not matched to a gene: 16. Germline V lookup: CDR1 SQVTM, CDR2 ANQGSEA. CDR3 DNA sequence: TGCAGCGTTGGCAGCCGGACGGTACAGGGGAACGGCTACACCTTC. It encodes CSVGSRTVQGNGYTF.

CDR3 in amino acids: CASSHRRGQRNTEAFF. The CDR3 DNA reads as TGTGCCAGCAGCCACAGGAGGGGACAGAGGAACACTGAAGCTTTCTTT. V is TRBV3-1 and J is TRBJ1-1; 7 bases agree with TRBD1. In germline, CDR1 is LGHDT, CDR2 YNNKEL (reference sequence). This CDR3 spans 16 amino acids. V was pared by 3 bases and J by 1 base, with 8 bases of the junction left unmatched. Full variable domain (rest looked up from reference TRBV3-1 and TRBJ1-1): DTAVSQTPKYLVTQMGNDKSIKCEQNLGHDTMYWYKQDSKKFLKIMFSYNNKELIINETVPNRFSPKSPDKAHLNLHINSLELGDSAVYFCASSHRRGQRNTEAFFGQGTRLTVV.

This sequence joins TRBV10-3 and TRBJ1-6; D might be TRBD1 (6 bases). Trimming took 11 bases from V and 7 from J, leaving 18 bases between them. This CDR3 is built from 14 residues. The germline V gene has CDR1 ENHRY and CDR2 SYGVKD. CDR3 coding DNA: TGTGCCTCGGAACAGGGCCTAGGCAATTCACCCCTCCACTTT. Its protein product is CASEQGLGNSPLHF.

A remark on this clonotype: An end of the junction differs from the germline gene, which may be a read error. This chain links TRBV6-2 or TRBV6-3 with TRBJ2-4; 8 nucleotides align to TRBD1. The V gene's germline CDR1 is MNHEY and CDR2 SVGEGT. The CDR3 has 11 residues. CDR3 in amino acids: CACSRQGQKYF. DNA for the CDR3: TGTGCCTGCAGTCGACAGGGGCAGAAGTACTTC.

CDR3 sequence reads: CAWTGWDRDTDTQYF. Written as DNA, the CDR3 is TGTGCCTGGACCGGCTGGGACAGGGACACAGATACGCAGTATTTT. The gene calls are TRBV30 and TRBJ2-3; 9 bases align to TRBD1. The length of the CDR3 is 15 residues. V lost 4 bases and J lost 2; bases outside the gene matches: 7. Germline loops: CDR1 GTSNPN, CDR2 SVGIG (reference sequence).

This chain joins TRBV7-2 and TRBJ2-1; TRBD2 matches at 9 bases. V dropped 5 bases and J dropped 1; count of bases not matched to a gene: 3. There are 15 residues in the CDR3. CDR1 and CDR2 from the germline V gene are SGHTA and FQGNSA. The CDR3 here is CASSPSGDSYNEQFF. The CDR3, as DNA: TGTGCCAGCAGCCCTAGCGGGGATTCCTACAATGAGCAGTTCTTC.

This clonotype was recorded a few times. A much larger clone sits a single nucleotide away, making a read error possible. The chain combines TRBV7-2 with TRBJ2-7; D is tentatively TRBD1 or TRBD2 (5 bases each). V shed 3 bases and J shed 7 bases, with 13 bases lying between them. Germline assignment: CDR1 SGHTA and CDR2 FQGNSA. The CDR3 has 13 amino acids. The CDR3 loop reads CASSFGAGKEQYF. The CDR3 bases are TGTGCCAGCAGCTTCGGGGCAGGAAAAGAGCAGTACTTC.

The chain employs TRBV7-2 and TRBJ2-2, with D perhaps assigned TRBD1 or TRBD2 (5 bases each). The V and J ends lost 5 bases and 5 bases respectively, with 15 bases between them. The CDR3 is 15 amino acids. In germline, CDR1 is SGHTA, CDR2 FQGNSA. The CDR3 sequence is CASSPPGARTGELFF. DNA of the CDR3: TGTGCCAGCAGCCCTCCCGGGGCCAGGACCGGGGAGCTGTTTTTT.

The chain joins TRBV5-1 to TRBJ2-1, with unresolved D. Germline V gene data show CDR1 as SGHRS and CDR2 as YFSETQ. The CDR3 has 15 residues. V dropped 3 bases and J dropped 6 bases, with 16 bases sitting between them. The CDR3 DNA is TGCGCCAGCAGCTCTAGAACCAGTCGAGGCAATGAGCAGTTCTTC. Translating it yields CASSSRTSRGNEQFF.

The chain uses TRBV2 and TRBJ1-2; D possibly corresponds to TRBD1 (6 bases). The CDR3 runs 13 residues. V dropped 3 bases and J dropped 3 bases, with 8 bases sitting between them. Per germline, CDR1 SNHLY and CDR2 FYNNEI. The chain's CDR3 is CASSEKGDYGYTF. The CDR3, as DNA: TGTGCCAGCAGTGAGAAGGGGGACTATGGCTACACCTTC.

Notes on this clonotype: A junction end diverges from the germline sequence, so it may reflect a read error. The rearrangement joins TRBV6-5 to TRBJ1-6, with 9 positions matching TRBD1. Germline lookup yields CDR1 MNHEY and CDR2 SVGAGI. The CDR3 has 17 residues. The CDR3 protein is CTSSSGTGRTYNSPLHF. The DNA of the CDR3 is TGTACCAGCAGTTCGGGGACAGGGAGGACCTATAATTCACCCCTCCACTTT.

This clonotype was seen a few times. The chain combines TRBV5-1 with TRBJ1-1; D is perhaps TRBD1 (5 bases). The CDR3 is 14 amino acids. Germline values: CDR1 SGHRS, CDR2 YFSETQ. Trimming shortened V by 2 bases and J by 0 bases, and 8 bases separated the two germline ends. This CDR3 is CASSLQELNTEAFF. DNA for the CDR3: TGCGCCAGCAGCTTACAGGAGTTGAACACTGAAGCTTTCTTT.

The chain recombines TRBV5-1 with TRBJ2-2; D gene uncertain. This CDR3 contains 13 residues. Per germline, CDR1 SGHRS and CDR2 YFSETQ. V was shortened by 0 bases and J by 6 bases, with 6 bases between the two germline ends. CDR3 region: CASSLVRAGELFF. In DNA, the CDR3 is TGCGCCAGCAGCTTGGTTCGGGCCGGGGAGCTGTTTTTT. Drawing the rest from reference TRBV5-1 and TRBJ2-2, the complete variable domain is KAGVTQTPRYLIKTRGQQVTLSCSPISGHRSVSWYQQTPGQGLQFLFEYFSETQRNKGNFPGRFSGRQFSNSRSEMNVSTLELGDSALYLCASSLVRAGELFFGEGSRLTVL.

In this sample, this clonotype turned up many times. The chain joins TRBV20-1 to TRBJ2-1; D possibly uses TRBD1 or TRBD2 (6 bases each). The J call may be in error: the DNA end matches TRBJ2-5 better. The germline V gene encodes CDR1 DFQATT and CDR2 SNEGSKA (reference sequence). This CDR3 has 14 residues. In DNA, the CDR3 is TGCAGTGCTACACTCGGGGGCCCTAGGGAGACCCAGTACTTC. Translated, it gives CSATLGGPRETQYF.